The TCR beta chain under discussion was sequenced for a study of T cell responses to AZD1222 COVID-19 vaccine. Broader study findings: The repertoires were collected only after the peak T cell response. CD4 TCRs linked to vaccination spanned spike, dominating at 160-218 and 743-854. It should be noted that donors were predominantly white British and more often female, and clonal diversity was possibly underestimated.

As to this clone: What it binds is unknown.

This CDR3 has 13 amino acids. After removal of 6 bases from V and 5 bases from J, the junction contained 4 bases not matched to a gene. From germline, CDR1 is SNHLY and CDR2 FYNNEI. Repertoires were generated with immunoSEQ multiplex PCR, while TCRdb's copy carries only in-frame clones and drops some. In the table there are 93,000 or so clones, roughly 88% of which are singletons. The V call is TRBV2, the J call TRBJ1-5; 7 bases are shared with TRBD1. The TCR comes from an adult in good health. The material was peripheral blood, obtained on day 0 of AZD1222 vaccination. This CDR3 reads CASRTGSYQPQHF. The CDR3 region has the DNA TGTGCCAGCAGGACAGGGAGCTATCAGCCCCAGCATTTT.